This TCR beta chain was sequenced for a study of T-cell memory formation after mild COVID-19. Overall study: Across donors, TCR clusters were largely donor specific.

TCRdb processed the 5' RACE reads anew with MiXCR; each CDR3 protein has one entry. The sample consists of about 210,000 distinct CDR3 sequences, roughly a tenth of them appearing once. The CDR3 runs 15 residues. Germline V gene lookup returns CDR1 SGHRS and CDR2 YFSETQ. The ends were cut back, 4 bases at V and 0 bases at J, with 11 bases in the middle. Study findings and constraints: Day 15 to 85 contractors were CD4/CD8 balanced; later expanders leaned CD4+. Confirmation of SARS-CoV-2 specificity was lacking for second-wave clones peaking day 37. Several responding clones turned up in pre-infection memory, indicating that cross-reactive memory may have taken part.

This clonotype has more than one count but fewer than ten. Its antigen is unknown. This chain connects TRBV5-1 to TRBJ2-1; the D gene is possibly TRBD2 (5 bases). This TCR derives from a man younger than 30 who had mild COVID-19 (a few samples of this study predate the infection). Cell type and time point are not known. Sequencing used PBMCs or a T cell subset sorted from them (not recorded which). CDR3 sequence reads: CASSGRGSSYNEQFF. The CDR3 DNA is TGCGCCAGCAGCGGAAGAGGGAGCTCCTACAATGAGCAGTTCTTC.